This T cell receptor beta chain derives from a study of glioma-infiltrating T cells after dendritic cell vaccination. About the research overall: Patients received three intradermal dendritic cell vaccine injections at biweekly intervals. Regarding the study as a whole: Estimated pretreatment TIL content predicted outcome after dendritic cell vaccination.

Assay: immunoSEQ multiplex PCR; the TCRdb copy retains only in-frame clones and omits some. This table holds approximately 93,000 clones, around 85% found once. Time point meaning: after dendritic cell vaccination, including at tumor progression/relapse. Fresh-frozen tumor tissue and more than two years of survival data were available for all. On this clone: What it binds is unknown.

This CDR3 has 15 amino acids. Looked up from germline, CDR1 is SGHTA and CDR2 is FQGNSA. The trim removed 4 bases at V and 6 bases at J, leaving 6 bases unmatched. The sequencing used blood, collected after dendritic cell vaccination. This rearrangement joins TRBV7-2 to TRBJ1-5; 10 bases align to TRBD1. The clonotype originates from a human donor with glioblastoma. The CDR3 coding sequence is TGTGCCAGCAGCTCTAGACAGGGGGCGGGTCAGCCCCAGCATTTT. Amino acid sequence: CASSSRQGAGQPQHF.